Listed below are T cell receptor beta chains from one sample, sequenced in a study of T cells in Graves' hyperthyroidism and ophthalmopathy. TCRdb used MiXCR to reprocess the multiplex PCR reads, holding one entry per CDR3 protein. This table has 280,000 or so distinct CDR3 sequences, 25% to 30% appearing once. Sequencing was done on a sample of blood. Receptors were obtained from a man between 35 and 55 years old with Graves' hyperthyroidism that later progressed to Graves' ophthalmopathy. Each CDR3 is given with its conserved first and last residue. The D gene is left open where the match is weak. Not all rows give a size; the values are once, few, many and, for expanded clones, a class.

D | J | V | size | CDR3 | DNA
TRBD1 | TRBJ1-1 | TRBV7-9 | many | CASSPRGPLVTEAFF | TGTGCCAGCAGCCCCAGGGGGCCCTTGGTCACTGAAGCTTTCTTT
TRBD1 | TRBJ1-5 | TRBV20-1 | few | CSARQGMYQPQHF | TGCAGTGCAAGACAGGGTATGTACCAGCCCCAGCATTTT
. | TRBJ2-4 | TRBV6-1 | many | CASSVGGHIQYF | TGTGCCAGCAGTGTGGGGGGACACATTCAGTACTTC
. | TRBJ1-2 | TRBV29-1 | many | CSVVTGPYGYTF | TGCAGCGTAGTGACAGGCCCCTATGGCTACACCTTC
. | TRBJ1-5 | TRBV6-2/TRBV6-3 | . | CASNIRGYSNQPQHF | TGTGCCAGCAATATAAGGGGTTATAGCAATCAGCCCCAGCATTTT
TRBD2 | TRBJ2-7 | TRBV3-1 | many | CASSITSGRIEQYF | TGTGCCAGCAGTATTACTAGCGGGAGGATCGAGCAGTACTTC
. | TRBJ1-1 | TRBV6-2/TRBV6-3 | . | CASRSGTPSAEAFF | TGTGCCAGCAGGTCCGGGACACCATCCGCTGAAGCTTTCTTT
. | TRBJ2-7 | TRBV12-3/TRBV12-4 | . | CASTDSILSYEQYF | TGTGCCAGCACCGACAGCATACTCTCCTACGAGCAGTACTTC
. | TRBJ2-7 | TRBV6-2/TRBV6-3 | . | CASRPMGGQDHYEQYF | TGTGCCAGCAGGCCCATGGGTGGGCAGGATCACTACGAGCAGTACTTC
. | TRBJ1-5 | TRBV5-1 | many | CASSLGDNQPQHF | TGCGCCAGCAGCTTGGGGGACAATCAGCCCCAGCATTTT
TRBD1 | TRBJ1-3 | TRBV4-1 | few | CASSPETGTGYNTIYF | TGCGCCAGCAGCCCTGAAACCGGGACAGGGTACAACACCATATATTTT
. | TRBJ2-2 | TRBV6-5 | many | CASTEGFSGELFF | TGTGCCAGCACGGAGGGATTCTCCGGGGAGCTGTTTTTT
TRBD1 | TRBJ1-5 | TRBV28 | many | CASSSGTGWGQPQHF | TGTGCCAGCAGTAGCGGGACAGGGTGGGGTCAGCCCCAGCATTTT
. | TRBJ2-5 | TRBV7-9 | . | CASSLPRLQETQYF | TGTGCCAGCAGCTTACCAAGGCTCCAAGAGACCCAGTACTTC
. | TRBJ1-1 | TRBV28 | many | CASSLPGPTEAFF | TGTGCCAGCAGTTTGCCAGGGCCCACTGAAGCTTTCTTT
. | TRBJ1-1 | TRBV18 | many | CASSLRMTNTEAFF | TGTGCCAGCTCACTTCGGATGACGAACACTGAAGCTTTCTTT
. | TRBJ2-7 | TRBV24-1 | many | CATSGDGYYEQYF | TGTGCCACCAGTGGGGACGGTTACTACGAGCAGTACTTC
. | TRBJ2-2 | TRBV10-1 | few | CASSESWGSQYTGELFF | TGCGCCAGCAGTGAGTCTTGGGGGAGCCAGTACACCGGGGAGCTGTTTTTT
. | TRBJ2-5 | TRBV6-1 | many | CASSGVEETQYF | TGTGCCAGCAGTGGGGTAGAGGAGACCCAGTACTTC
. | TRBJ1-2 | TRBV6-1 | . | CASSDYREPNCGYTF | TGTGCCAGCAGTGACTACAGGGAACCTAACTGTGGCTACACCTTC
. | TRBJ1-2 | TRBV28 | . | CASTVYMQPYGYTF | TGTGCCAGCACCGTTTATATGCAGCCCTATGGCTACACCTTC
TRBD1 | TRBJ2-5 | TRBV7-9 | many | CASSALTGTGKSETQYF | TGTGCCAGCAGCGCCCTCACGGGGACAGGGAAATCCGAGACCCAGTACTTC
TRBD2 | TRBJ2-5 | TRBV7-2 | many | CASSLGGGKETQYF | TGTGCCAGCAGCTTAGGGGGGGGGAAGGAGACCCAGTACTTC
. | TRBJ1-3 | TRBV6-5 | many | CASRTLDRHSGNTIYF | TGTGCCAGCAGGACCCTTGACAGGCACTCTGGAAACACCATATATTTT
. | TRBJ1-1 | TRBV19 | many | CASSTPFVSRGTEAFF | TGTGCCAGTAGTACCCCCTTTGTGTCCCGGGGCACTGAAGCTTTCTTT
TRBD2 | TRBJ2-5 | TRBV2 | many | CASSGVAGEAETQYF | TGTGCCAGCAGTGGAGTAGCGGGAGAGGCGGAGACCCAGTACTTC
. | TRBJ2-7 | TRBV20-1 | many | CSARTPRRAYEQYF | TGCAGTGCTAGAACCCCGCGGAGAGCCTACGAGCAGTACTTC
. | TRBJ1-5 | TRBV20-1 | many | CSAREGGVGQPQHF | TGCAGTGCTAGAGAAGGGGGGGTAGGTCAGCCCCAGCATTTT
. | TRBJ1-1 | TRBV27 | many | CASSHSGPQGPTEAFF | TGTGCCAGCAGTCACAGCGGACCCCAAGGTCCCACTGAAGCTTTCTTT
. | TRBJ2-3 | TRBV30 | many | CAWSPPRTSPTDTQYF | TGTGCCTGGAGTCCCCCGCGGACCTCACCCACAGATACGCAGTATTTT
. | TRBJ1-1 | TRBV7-9 | many | CATAAPNTEAFF | TGTGCCACCGCGGCTCCCAACACTGAAGCTTTCTTT
. | TRBJ2-5 | TRBV10-3 | many | CAISDSWRETQYF | TGTGCCATCAGTGATAGCTGGAGGGAGACCCAGTACTTC
TRBD1 | TRBJ1-2 | TRBV12-3/TRBV12-4 | many | CASRDDRDHYGYTF | TGTGCCAGCAGGGATGACAGGGACCACTATGGCTACACCTTC
. | TRBJ2-7 | TRBV7-3 | . | CATRTQGRVEQYF | TGTGCCACTCGGACTCAAGGAAGGGTCGAGCAGTACTTC
TRBD1 | TRBJ1-3 | TRBV11-2 | once | CASSFQGAQNTIYF | TGTGCCAGCAGCTTTCAGGGGGCGCAGAACACCATATATTTT
. | TRBJ2-7 | TRBV20-1 | many | CSALAMGSSYEQYF | TGCAGTGCCCTGGCAATGGGGAGCTCCTACGAGCAGTACTTC
. | TRBJ2-7 | TRBV6-2/TRBV6-3 | many | CASSYPDRGLAGDYEQYF | TGTGCCAGCAGTTATCCCGACAGGGGGCTAGCGGGAGACTACGAGCAGTACTTC
. | TRBJ1-5 | TRBV20-1 | many | CSADGRLEPQHF | TGCAGTGCTGACGGACGGCTTGAGCCCCAGCATTTT
. | TRBJ2-7 | TRBV28 | . | CASSSPPLGRGEQYF | TGTGCCAGCAGTTCTCCTCCCCTTGGTAGGGGAGAGCAGTACTTC
. | TRBJ2-7 | TRBV20-1 | . | CSVRMGLDYEQYF | TGCAGTGTTAGAATGGGACTTGACTACGAGCAGTACTTC
. | TRBJ2-2 | TRBV3-1 | many | CASSQQSFTGELFF | TGTGCCAGCAGCCAACAGAGCTTCACCGGGGAGCTGTTTTTT
. | TRBJ1-2 | TRBV7-6 | many | CASSPRTLSRDGYTF | TGTGCCAGCAGCCCTCGGACCCTCTCCCGGGATGGCTACACCTTC